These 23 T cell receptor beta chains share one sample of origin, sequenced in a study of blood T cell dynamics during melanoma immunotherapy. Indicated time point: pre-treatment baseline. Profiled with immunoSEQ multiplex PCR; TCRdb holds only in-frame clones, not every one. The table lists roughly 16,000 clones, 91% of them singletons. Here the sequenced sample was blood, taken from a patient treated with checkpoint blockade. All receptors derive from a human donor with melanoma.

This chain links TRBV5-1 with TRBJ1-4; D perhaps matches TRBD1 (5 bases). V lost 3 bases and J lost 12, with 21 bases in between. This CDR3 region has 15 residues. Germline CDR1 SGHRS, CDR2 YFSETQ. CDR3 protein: CASSSTGTSLGELFF. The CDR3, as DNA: TGCGCCAGCAGCTCAACCGGGACTTCACTCGGGGAACTGTTTTTT.

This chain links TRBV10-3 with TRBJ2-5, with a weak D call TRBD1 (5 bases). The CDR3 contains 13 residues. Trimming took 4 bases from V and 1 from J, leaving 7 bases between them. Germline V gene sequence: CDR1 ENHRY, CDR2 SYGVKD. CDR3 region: CAISGGLQETQYF. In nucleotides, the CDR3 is TGTGCCATCAGTGGGGGCCTCCAAGAGACCCAGTACTTC.

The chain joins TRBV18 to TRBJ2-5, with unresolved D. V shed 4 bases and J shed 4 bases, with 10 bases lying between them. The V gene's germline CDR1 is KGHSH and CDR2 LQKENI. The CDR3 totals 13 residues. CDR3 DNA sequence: TGTGCCAGCTCACAGGGTTCAGGAGAGACCCAGTACTTC. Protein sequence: CASSQGSGETQYF.

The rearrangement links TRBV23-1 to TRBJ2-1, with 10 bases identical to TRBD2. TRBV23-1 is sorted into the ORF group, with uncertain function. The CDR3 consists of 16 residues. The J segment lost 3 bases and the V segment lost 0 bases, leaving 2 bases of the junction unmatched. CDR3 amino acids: CASSQSSSGSYNEQFF. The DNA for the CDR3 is TGCGCCAGCAGTCAATCGTCTAGCGGGAGCTACAATGAGCAGTTCTTC.

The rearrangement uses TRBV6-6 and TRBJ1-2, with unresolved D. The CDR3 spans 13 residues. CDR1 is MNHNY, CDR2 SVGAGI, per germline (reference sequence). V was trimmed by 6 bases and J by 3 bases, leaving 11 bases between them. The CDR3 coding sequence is TGTGCCAGCAGGCGGAGCGGAGACTATGGCTACACCTTC. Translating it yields CASRRSGDYGYTF.

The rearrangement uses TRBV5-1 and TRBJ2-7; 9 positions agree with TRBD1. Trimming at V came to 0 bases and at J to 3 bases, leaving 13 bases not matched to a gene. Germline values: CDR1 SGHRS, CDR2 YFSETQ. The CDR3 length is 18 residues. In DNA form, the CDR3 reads TGCGCCAGCAGCTTGGCCGGGGGACAGGGTCTAAAAAGCTACGAGCAGTACTTC. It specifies CASSLAGGQGLKSYEQYF.

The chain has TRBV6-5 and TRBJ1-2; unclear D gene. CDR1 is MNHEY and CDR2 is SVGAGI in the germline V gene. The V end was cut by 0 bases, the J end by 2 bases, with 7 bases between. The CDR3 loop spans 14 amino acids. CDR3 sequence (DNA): TGTGCCAGCAGTTACTCCCCCCAAAACTATGGCTACACCTTC. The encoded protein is CASSYSPQNYGYTF.

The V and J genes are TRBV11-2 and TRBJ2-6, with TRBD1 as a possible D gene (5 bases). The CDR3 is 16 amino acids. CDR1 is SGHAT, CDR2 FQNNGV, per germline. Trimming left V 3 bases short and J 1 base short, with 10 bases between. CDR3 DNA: TGTGCCAGCAGCTTCTCCAGGGCTTCTGGGGCCAACGTCCTGACTTTC. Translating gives CASSFSRASGANVLTF.

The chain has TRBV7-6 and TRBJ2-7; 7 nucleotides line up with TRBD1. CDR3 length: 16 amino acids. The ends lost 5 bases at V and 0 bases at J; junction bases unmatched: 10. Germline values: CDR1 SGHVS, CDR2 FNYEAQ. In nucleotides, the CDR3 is TGTGCCAGCAGCCCCTATCAGGCAGGGGGCTCCTACGAGCAGTACTTC. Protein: CASSPYQAGGSYEQYF.

In DNA form, the CDR3 reads TGTGCCAGCAGCTTGGGGATTTCACCCCTCCACTTT. Translating it yields CASSLGISPLHF. The chain combines TRBV11-2 with TRBJ1-6, with unresolved D. Germline assignment: CDR1 SGHAT and CDR2 FQNNGV. The V end lost 3 bases, the J end lost 9 bases, and 6 bases lay between the germline ends. This CDR3 is 12 amino acids long.

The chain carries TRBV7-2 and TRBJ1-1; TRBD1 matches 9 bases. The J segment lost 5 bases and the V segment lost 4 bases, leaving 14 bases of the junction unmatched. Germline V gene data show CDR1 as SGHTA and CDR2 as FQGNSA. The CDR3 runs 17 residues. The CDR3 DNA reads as TGTGCCAGCAGCTCCCCGTACGGGACAGGGAGTGGGACTGAAGCTTTCTTT. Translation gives CASSSPYGTGSGTEAFF.

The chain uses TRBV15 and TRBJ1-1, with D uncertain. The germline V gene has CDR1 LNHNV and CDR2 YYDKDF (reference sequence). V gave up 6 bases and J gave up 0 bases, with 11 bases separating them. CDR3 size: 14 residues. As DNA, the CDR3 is TGTGCCACCAGAGACTGGAACTTGAACACTGAAGCTTTCTTT. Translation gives CATRDWNLNTEAFF. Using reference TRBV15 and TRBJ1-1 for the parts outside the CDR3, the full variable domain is DAMVIQNPRYQVTQFGKPVTLSCSQTLNHNVMYWYQQKSSQAPKLLFHYYDKDFNNEADTPDNFQSRRPNTSFCFLDIRSPGLGDTAMYLCATRDWNLNTEAFFGQGTRLTVV.

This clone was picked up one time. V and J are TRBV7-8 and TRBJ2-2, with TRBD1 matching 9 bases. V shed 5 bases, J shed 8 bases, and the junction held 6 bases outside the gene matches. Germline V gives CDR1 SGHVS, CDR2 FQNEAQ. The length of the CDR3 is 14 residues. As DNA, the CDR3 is TGTGCCAGCAGCCCCCGGGACAGGGCGGGGGAGCTGTTTTTT. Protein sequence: CASSPRDRAGELFF.

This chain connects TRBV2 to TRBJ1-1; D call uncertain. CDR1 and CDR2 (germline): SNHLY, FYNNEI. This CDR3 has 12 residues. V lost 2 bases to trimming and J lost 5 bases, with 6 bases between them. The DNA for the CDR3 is TGTGCCAGCAGTGAATCTACGACTGAAGCTTTCTTT. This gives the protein CASSESTTEAFF.

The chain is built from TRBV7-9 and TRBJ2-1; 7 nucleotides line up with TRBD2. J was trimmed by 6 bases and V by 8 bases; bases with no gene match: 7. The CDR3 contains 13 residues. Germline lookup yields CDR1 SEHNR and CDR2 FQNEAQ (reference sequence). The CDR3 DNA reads TGTGCCAGCGGCCTAGCGGTTCTCAATGAGCAGTTCTTC. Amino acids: CASGLAVLNEQFF.

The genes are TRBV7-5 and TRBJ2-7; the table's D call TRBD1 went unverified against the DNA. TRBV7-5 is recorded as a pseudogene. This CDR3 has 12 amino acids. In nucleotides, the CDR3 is TGTGTCAGAAGCTTCAGTTGCTGGGAGCAGTACTTC. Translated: CVRSFSCWEQYF.

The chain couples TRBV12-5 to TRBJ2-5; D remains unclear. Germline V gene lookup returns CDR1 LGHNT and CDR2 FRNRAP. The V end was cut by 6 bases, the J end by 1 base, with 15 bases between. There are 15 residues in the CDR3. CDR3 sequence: CASGPEVFPQETQYF. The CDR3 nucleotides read TGTGCTAGTGGCCCTGAGGTATTTCCCCAAGAGACCCAGTACTTC.

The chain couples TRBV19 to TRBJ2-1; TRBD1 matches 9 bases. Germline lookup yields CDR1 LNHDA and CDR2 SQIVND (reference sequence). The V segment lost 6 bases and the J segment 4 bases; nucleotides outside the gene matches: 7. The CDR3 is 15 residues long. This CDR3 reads CASSPDRGRYNEQFF. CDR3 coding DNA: TGTGCCAGTAGCCCTGACAGGGGGAGGTACAATGAGCAGTTCTTC.

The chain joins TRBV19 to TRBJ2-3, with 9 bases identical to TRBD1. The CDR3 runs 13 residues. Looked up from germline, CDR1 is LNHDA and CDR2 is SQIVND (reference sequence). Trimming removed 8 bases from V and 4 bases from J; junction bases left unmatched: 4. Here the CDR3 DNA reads TGTGCCAGTGGGGACAGGGCCCCAGATACGCAGTATTTT. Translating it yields CASGDRAPDTQYF.

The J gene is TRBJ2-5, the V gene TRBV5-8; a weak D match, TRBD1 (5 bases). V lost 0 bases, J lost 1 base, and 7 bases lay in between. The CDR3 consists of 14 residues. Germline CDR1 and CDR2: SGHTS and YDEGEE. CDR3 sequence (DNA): TGTGCCAGCAGCTTGGGGCAGGGCCAAGAGACCCAGTACTTC. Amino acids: CASSLGQGQETQYF.

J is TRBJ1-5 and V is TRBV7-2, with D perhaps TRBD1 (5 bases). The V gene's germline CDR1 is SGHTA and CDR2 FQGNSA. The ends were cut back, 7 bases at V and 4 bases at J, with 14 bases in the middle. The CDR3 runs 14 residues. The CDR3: CASTPAGGNQPQHF. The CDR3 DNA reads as TGTGCCAGCACCCCGGCCGGGGGAAATCAGCCCCAGCATTTT.

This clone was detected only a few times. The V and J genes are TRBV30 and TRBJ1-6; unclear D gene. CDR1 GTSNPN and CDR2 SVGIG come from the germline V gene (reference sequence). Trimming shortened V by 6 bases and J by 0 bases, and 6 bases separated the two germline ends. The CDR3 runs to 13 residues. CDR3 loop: CACASSYNSPLHF. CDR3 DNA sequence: TGTGCCTGCGCGAGCTCCTATAATTCACCCCTCCACTTT.

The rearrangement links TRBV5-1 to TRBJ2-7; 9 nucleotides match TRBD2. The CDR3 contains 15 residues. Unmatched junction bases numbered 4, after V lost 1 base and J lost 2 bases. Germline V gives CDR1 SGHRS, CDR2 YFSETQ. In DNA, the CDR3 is TGCGCCAGCAGCTTGCAGTCTAGCGGGGCCTACGAGCAGTACTTC. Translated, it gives CASSLQSSGAYEQYF.